Each of the 23 T cell receptor beta chains below was sequenced from the same sample in a study of T cell responses to AZD1222 COVID-19 vaccine. TCRdb's table, derived via immunoSEQ multiplex PCR, lists solely in-frame clones and lacks some. This sample has 85,000 to 130,000 clones; approximately 89% occur once, and the top ten carry more than 8%. Sequencing used peripheral blood, obtained on day 0 of AZD1222 vaccination. All receptors derive from an adult in good health.

Notes on this clone: The identical CDR3 is also encoded by other nucleotide sequences in the sample. This chain joins TRBV28 and TRBJ2-6; D not certain. The V end lost 2 bases, the J end lost 1 base, and 6 bases lay between the germline ends. The CDR3 contains 15 residues. Germline V gene data show CDR1 as MDHEN and CDR2 as SYDVKM. The CDR3 protein is CASSLLNSGANVLTF. DNA of the CDR3: TGTGCCAGCAGTTTACTTAATTCTGGGGCCAACGTCCTGACTTTC.

The V gene is TRBV5-6, the J gene TRBJ2-2; D is unclear. Germline CDR1 reads SGHDT; CDR2 reads YYEEEE. V was clipped by 0 bases and J by 6 bases, with 0 bases between them. The CDR3 is 11 residues long. Written as DNA, the CDR3 is TGTGCCAGCAGCTTGGCCGGGGAGCTGTTTTTT. It codes for CASSLAGELFF.

This chain links TRBV27 with TRBJ2-7, with 9 bases aligning to TRBD2. The CDR3 runs 14 residues. Germline V CDR1 and CDR2: MNHEY, SMNVEV (reference sequence). Trimming removed 4 bases from V and 6 bases from J; junction bases left unmatched: 7. CDR3 nucleotides: TGTGCCAGCAGTTCAACAGCGGGAGGCGGCGAGCAGTACTTC. It is translated as CASSSTAGGGEQYF.

The CDR3 is CASSSRGRSNQPQHF. The CDR3 bases are TGTGCCAGCAGTTCAAGGGGTCGAAGCAATCAGCCCCAGCATTTT. The V call is TRBV28, the J call TRBJ1-5; D perhaps matches TRBD1 (5 bases). V was clipped by 4 bases and J by 1 base, with 11 bases between them. This CDR3 spans 15 amino acids. Germline V gene data show CDR1 as MDHEN and CDR2 as SYDVKM.

This chain connects TRBV18 to TRBJ2-1; tentatively, D is TRBD2 (5 bases). This CDR3 has 16 amino acids. Trimming pared 6 bases from V and 2 bases from J, leaving 17 bases between. The V gene's germline CDR1 is KGHSH and CDR2 LQKENI. In DNA, the CDR3 is TGTGCCAGCTCTACCGTGGCGGTAGCGACCTACAATGAGCAGTTCTTC. Amino acid sequence: CASSTVAVATYNEQFF.

V gene TRBV4-3 combines with J gene TRBJ1-2; D uncertain. This CDR3 spans 14 amino acids. Germline lookup yields CDR1 LGHNA and CDR2 YSLEER. The ends were cut back, 0 bases at V and 4 bases at J, with 9 bases in the middle. The CDR3 loop is CASSQDLFIYGYTF. CDR3 bases: TGCGCCAGCAGCCAAGATTTATTCATCTATGGCTACACCTTC.

The chain recombines TRBV28 with TRBJ2-3; D could derive from TRBD1 or TRBD2 (5 bases each). The CDR3 loop spans 16 amino acids. V lost 5 bases, J lost 0 bases, and 15 bases lay in between. From germline, CDR1 is MDHEN and CDR2 SYDVKM. The CDR3 region has the DNA TGTGCCAGCAGTAAACTAGGGGATTCTAGCACAGATACGCAGTATTTT. It translates to CASSKLGDSSTDTQYF.

CDR3 protein: CASSYENTGELFF. CDR3 in DNA: TGTGCCAGCAGTTACGAGAACACCGGGGAGCTGTTTTTT. The V call is TRBV6-5, the J call TRBJ2-2, with D unclear. V was shortened by 2 bases and J by 1 base, with 2 bases between the two germline ends. The CDR3 is 13 residues long. Germline CDR1 is MNHEY and CDR2 is SVGAGI.

This chain links TRBV18 with TRBJ2-5; D uncertain. V lost 5 bases and J lost 0, with 4 bases in between. The V gene's germline CDR1 is KGHSH and CDR2 LQKENI. The CDR3 totals 12 residues. CDR3 sequence (DNA): TGTGCCAGCTCAACGTACCAAGAGACCCAGTACTTC. Its protein is CASSTYQETQYF.

This chain connects TRBV9 to TRBJ1-6; 9 bases are a match to TRBD1. After removal of 2 bases from V and 11 bases from J, the junction contained 2 bases not matched to a gene. The length of the CDR3 is 13 residues. Per germline, CDR1 SGDLS and CDR2 YYNGEE. The CDR3 sequence: CASSVTGGTPLHF. CDR3 nucleotides: TGTGCCAGCAGCGTGACAGGGGGAACACCCCTCCACTTT.

The chain couples TRBV6-2 or TRBV6-3 to TRBJ1-2, with a tentative D call TRBD1 (5 bases). Trimming pared 6 bases from V and 5 bases from J, leaving 19 bases between. Germline CDR1 is MNHEY and CDR2 is SVGEGT. This CDR3 is 15 amino acids long. The CDR3 here is CASRPTGRTSYGYTF. The CDR3 DNA sequence: TGTGCCAGCAGACCTACGGGACGGACCTCATATGGCTACACCTTC.

The chain is built from TRBV10-3 and TRBJ1-1; no reliable D call. This CDR3 is built from 15 residues. Germline values: CDR1 ENHRY, CDR2 SYGVKD. The V end lost 0 bases, the J end lost 1 base, and 9 bases lay between the germline ends. In nucleotides, the CDR3 is TGTGCCATCAGTGAGTCCTTTAGGAGGAACACTGAAGCTTTCTTT. Protein: CAISESFRRNTEAFF.

The V and J genes are TRBV27 and TRBJ1-2; 8 bases map to TRBD1. The CDR3 extends over 18 amino acids. The V gene end was trimmed by 4 bases and the J gene end by 0 bases; junction bases not matched to a gene: 13. Looked up from germline, CDR1 is MNHEY and CDR2 is SMNVEV (reference sequence). CDR3 protein: CASSSSGAGGRANYGYTF. DNA of the CDR3: TGTGCCAGCAGTTCCTCCGGGGCAGGGGGCAGAGCTAACTATGGCTACACCTTC.

The rearrangement joins TRBV2 to TRBJ1-2; perhaps TRBD1 as D (5 bases). Looked up from germline, CDR1 is SNHLY and CDR2 is FYNNEI. V gave up 8 bases and J gave up 2 bases, with 15 bases separating them. The CDR3 runs 14 residues. Written as DNA, the CDR3 is TGTGCCAGCGATCTTGGGGGTATAAACTATGGCTACACCTTC. It yields the protein CASDLGGINYGYTF.

This clone was picked up one time. V and J are TRBV15 and TRBJ2-1; 9 nucleotides align to TRBD2. The V segment lost 2 bases and the J segment 7 bases; nucleotides outside the gene matches: 6. This CDR3 has 15 residues. CDR1 and CDR2 (germline): LNHNV, YYDKDF (reference sequence). CDR3 loop: CATSRLAGMSNEQFF. The DNA of the CDR3 is TGTGCCACCAGCAGACTAGCGGGAATGTCGAATGAGCAGTTCTTC.

The chain combines TRBV7-2 with TRBJ1-2, with a possible D match to TRBD1 (6 bases). Looked up from germline, CDR1 is SGHTA and CDR2 is FQGNSA. The ends were cut back, 5 bases at V and 2 bases at J, with 15 bases in the middle. The CDR3 consists of 15 residues. The CDR3 spells CASSRKIGQNYGYTF. CDR3 in DNA: TGTGCCAGCAGCCGTAAAATAGGACAGAACTATGGCTACACCTTC.

The CDR3 here is CASSQQGTPFF. The CDR3 DNA is TGTGCCAGCAGTCAACAGGGGACGCCGTTCTTC. The gene calls are TRBV6-5 and TRBJ2-1; TRBD1 agrees at 7 bases. CDR3 length: 11 amino acids. Unmatched junction bases numbered 7, after V lost 5 bases and J lost 15 bases. CDR1 and CDR2 (germline): MNHEY, SVGAGI.

The CDR3 DNA is TGTGCCAGCAGCTCCCAACTTTATTATCAGCCCCAGCATTTT. It translates to CASSSQLYYQPQHF. The chain combines TRBV7-2 with TRBJ1-5; D not certain. CDR3 size: 14 residues. The germline V gene encodes CDR1 SGHTA and CDR2 FQGNSA. Trimming left V 4 bases short and J 5 bases short, with 12 bases between.

This chain joins TRBV7-8 and TRBJ2-1, with D perhaps matching TRBD1 (6 bases). Trimming left V 5 bases short and J 2 bases short, with 10 bases between. The CDR3 runs 14 residues. CDR1 and CDR2 from the germline V gene are SGHVS and FQNEAQ. CDR3 in DNA: TGTGCCAGCAGCATACAGGGAGCCTACAATGAGCAGTTCTTC. Its translation is CASSIQGAYNEQFF.

The rearrangement uses TRBV6-5 and TRBJ2-7, with D maybe TRBD1 (6 bases). CDR1 and CDR2 from the germline V gene are MNHEY and SVGAGI. Trimming shortened V by 6 bases and J by 2 bases, and 14 bases separated the two germline ends. The CDR3 totals 14 residues. In nucleotides, the CDR3 is TGTGCCAGCAGCCCCGGGACATGGGCCTACGAGCAGTACTTC. Amino acids: CASSPGTWAYEQYF.

The V and J genes are TRBV6-4 and TRBJ1-1; D is perhaps TRBD1 (6 bases). Germline V gene lookup returns CDR1 MRHNA and CDR2 SNTAGT. V was clipped by 4 bases and J by 11 bases, with 11 bases between them. The CDR3 sequence is 11 residues long. CDR3 coding DNA: TGTGCCAGCAGTGTAGGGGGGAGGGCTTTCTTT. It codes for CASSVGGRAFF.

The chain recombines TRBV7-9 with TRBJ2-7; D call uncertain. Trimming pared 2 bases from V and 0 bases from J, leaving 17 bases between. Germline values: CDR1 SEHNR, CDR2 FQNEAQ (reference sequence). The CDR3 runs 17 residues. The DNA for the CDR3 is TGTGCCAGCAGCTTATTTCCGGGCTCTAGTTCCTCCTACGAGCAGTACTTC. It specifies CASSLFPGSSSSYEQYF.

J is TRBJ1-4 and V is TRBV7-2; TRBD1 matches 8 bases. The germline gives CDR1 SGHTA, CDR2 FQGNSA. The length of the CDR3 is 16 residues. V lost 5 bases and J lost 3; bases outside the gene matches: 8. This CDR3 is CASSVDRGSANEKLFF. CDR3 bases: TGTGCCAGCAGCGTCGACAGGGGTTCGGCTAATGAAAAACTGTTTTTT.